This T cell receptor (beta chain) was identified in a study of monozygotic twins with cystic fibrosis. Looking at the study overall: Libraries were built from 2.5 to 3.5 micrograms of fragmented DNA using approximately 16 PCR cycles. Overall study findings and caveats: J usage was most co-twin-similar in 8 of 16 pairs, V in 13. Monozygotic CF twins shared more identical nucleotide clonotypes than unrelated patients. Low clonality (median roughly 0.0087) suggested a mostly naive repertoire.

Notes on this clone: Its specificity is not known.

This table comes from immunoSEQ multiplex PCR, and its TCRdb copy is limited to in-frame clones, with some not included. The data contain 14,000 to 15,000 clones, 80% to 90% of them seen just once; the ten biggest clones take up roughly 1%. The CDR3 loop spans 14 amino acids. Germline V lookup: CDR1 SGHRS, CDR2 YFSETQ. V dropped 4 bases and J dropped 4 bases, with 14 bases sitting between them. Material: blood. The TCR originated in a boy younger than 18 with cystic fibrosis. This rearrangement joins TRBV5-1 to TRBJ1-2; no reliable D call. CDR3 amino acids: CASSLPLTGYGYTF. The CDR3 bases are TGCGCCAGCAGCCTCCCACTGACCGGCTATGGCTACACCTTC.